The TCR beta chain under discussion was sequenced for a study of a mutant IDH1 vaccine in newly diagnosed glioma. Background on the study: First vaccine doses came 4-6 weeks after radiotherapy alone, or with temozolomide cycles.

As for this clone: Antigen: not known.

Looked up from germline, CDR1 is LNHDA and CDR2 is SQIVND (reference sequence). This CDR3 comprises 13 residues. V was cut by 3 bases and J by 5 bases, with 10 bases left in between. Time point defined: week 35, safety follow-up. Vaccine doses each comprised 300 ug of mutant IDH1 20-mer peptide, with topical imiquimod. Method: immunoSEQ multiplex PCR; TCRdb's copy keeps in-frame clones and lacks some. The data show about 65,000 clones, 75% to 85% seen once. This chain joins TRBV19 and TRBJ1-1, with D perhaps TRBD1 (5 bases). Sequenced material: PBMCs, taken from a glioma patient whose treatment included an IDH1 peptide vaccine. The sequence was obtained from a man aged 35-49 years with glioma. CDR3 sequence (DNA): TGTGCCAGTAGTATCGGGACGCGGACTGAAGCTTTCTTT. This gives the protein CASSIGTRTEAFF.